This entry concerns a single T cell receptor (beta chain). The same CDR3 can be traced to other DNA sequences in this sample. The data are from a study of shared clonotypes between healthy human individuals. Germline V CDR1 and CDR2: SQVTM, ANQGSEA. Deletions cut 5 bases from V and 3 bases from J, with 8 bases between. The CDR3 is 12 residues long. Naive CD8 cells comprised CD45RO-negative, CCR7-positively selected cells, excluding terminally differentiated effector memory CD45RA+ cells. Assay: immunoSEQ multiplex PCR; the TCRdb copy retains only in-frame clones and omits some. The table records a few million clones, roughly 95% of them present only once.

The sequencing sample was made of naive CD8+ T cells from PBMCs. This rearrangement joins TRBV29-1 to TRBJ2-1; D is uncertain. This sequence originates from a man aged 18 to 29 in good health. Some clones in this sample may be carry-over from other donors' samples. The CDR3 bases are TGCAGCGTTCGAACCGGCTACAATGAGCAGTTCTTC. Amino acid sequence: CSVRTGYNEQFF.